What follows describes a single T cell receptor beta chain. The antigen remains unidentified. The junction shows a germline mismatch at one end, possibly a read error. This sample was included in a study of CD8+ T cells in alopecia areata. Study context: By percentage of affected scalp area, the severity of treated patients was scored.

Once RNA had been extracted, it was reverse transcribed into cDNA to act as the sequencing template. Some clones are missing from TCRdb's copy, which holds only in-frame ones; the method was immunoSEQ multiplex PCR. There are more than 200,000 clones in the sample; 66% occur only once, and roughly 1.2% lies in the top ten. Study-level points and caveats: Resident alphabeta T cells of normal skin are also sequenced in scalp samples. For patients receiving tofacitinib, scalp clonality and expanded CD8+ clones among the top 100 significantly decreased. Numerous expanded lesional clones remained in scalp and blood during tofacitinib.

As for treatment: oral pan-JAK inhibitor, 5-10 mg twice daily. The sequence came from a human donor with alopecia areata. Material: CD4+ T cells sorted from blood, obtained between weeks 43 and 45, from a patient treated with tofacitinib.

As DNA, the CDR3 is TGTGCCAGCAGCCTCGGGCCCTTACTCTACAAGCAGTACTTC. Translation: CASSLGPLLYKQYF. The V and J genes are TRBV11-2 and TRBJ2-7; no clear D gene. Germline V gene data show CDR1 as SGHAT and CDR2 as FQNNGV. This CDR3 region has 14 residues.